Listed below are T cell receptor beta chains from one sample, sequenced in a study of OX40 agonist ivuxolimab in advanced cancers. Using immunoSEQ multiplex PCR, the repertoire was profiled, and TCRdb retains in-frame clones only, with some absent. The sample shows more than 55,000 clones, roughly nine tenths of them seen only once. The input for sequencing was CD4+ or CD8+ T cells sorted from blood, taken in a trial of the OX40 agonist ivuxolimab. The receptors were sampled from an adult with an advanced solid tumor such as melanoma, head and neck, liver or kidney cancer. CDR3s include the opening cysteine and the closing phenylalanine or tryptophan. Each record gives: CDR3 DNA, CDR3 protein, J gene, D gene, V gene, clone size. D genes are given only for firm matches. Size tells how often a clone was seen (once, few, many) or the class of an expanded clone, and some rows leave it out.

TGCGCCAGCAGCTTGGGGTTAGAGACCCAGTACTTC CASSLGLETQYF TRBJ2-5 - TRBV5-1 -
TGTGCCAGCCTCGATCAGAATCGTCGCTACGAGCAGTACTTC CASLDQNRRYEQYF TRBJ2-7 - TRBV5-4 -
TGTGCCAGCAGTCTCTGGGCAGATACGCAGTATTTT CASSLWADTQYF TRBJ2-3 - TRBV2 -
TGTGCCAGCAGCCCCCGGACAGGGACTCTCTACGAGCAGTACTTC CASSPRTGTLYEQYF TRBJ2-7 TRBD1 TRBV7-6 -
TGTGCCAGCAGCTTAGTTGGGGGAGACACCGGGGAGCTGTTTTTT CASSLVGGDTGELFF TRBJ2-2 - TRBV11-2 once
TGTGCCAGCAGTTACAGGGGGGCCTCGGGAAACGAGCAGTACTTC CASSYRGASGNEQYF TRBJ2-7 TRBD1 TRBV9 -
TGTGCCAGCAGTAAGAGCCCGGACCTAACAAATCAGCCCCAGCATTTT CASSKSPDLTNQPQHF TRBJ1-5 - TRBV6-6 -
TGTGCCAGCAGCTTTGGGACGGTGGGTGCTTTCTTT CASSFGTVGAFF TRBJ1-1 - TRBV5-6 once
TGCGCCAGCAGCTTGGCGGCAGGGGGAAGGGATACGCAGTATTTT CASSLAAGGRDTQYF TRBJ2-3 TRBD1 TRBV5-1 -
TGCGCCAGCAGCTTTGGGACAGAAGAGACCCAGTACTTC CASSFGTEETQYF TRBJ2-5 TRBD1 TRBV5-1 -
TGTGCCACCAAGCGGCAGTCACCTCCTCTATGGGACACTGAAGCTTTCTTT CATKRQSPPLWDTEAFF TRBJ1-1 - TRBV2 -
TGCGCCAGCCGGGAGCGGGGATACCAAGAGACCCAGTACTTC CASRERGYQETQYF TRBJ2-5 TRBD2 TRBV5-1 -
TGTGCCAGCAGCCGCGGCAGTAGCACAGATACGCAGTATTTT CASSRGSSTDTQYF TRBJ2-3 - TRBV16 once
TGTGCCAGCAGCTTACCCCCCGGGGGACAGGGGGGGGAGACCCAGTACTTC CASSLPPGGQGGETQYF TRBJ2-5 TRBD1 TRBV7-6 -
TGTGCCATCAGCGCGACGAGAGCGGGAGAAGGTAACGAGCAGTACTTC CAISATRAGEGNEQYF TRBJ2-7 TRBD2 TRBV10-3 -
TGTGCCAGCAGCTCCTCTCAACAGGGCCCCCCCTACGAGCAGTACTTC CASSSSQQGPPYEQYF TRBJ2-7 - TRBV11-2 -
TGTGCCAGCAGCCCCAGGACTAGCGGGATTAATGAGCAGTTCTTC CASSPRTSGINEQFF TRBJ2-1 TRBD2 TRBV9 -
TGCGCCAGCAGCCGGGCCTCAGGATACACCGGGGAGCTGTTTTTT CASSRASGYTGELFF TRBJ2-2 - TRBV4-1 -
TGTGCCAGCAGTTTCGCGAACACCGGGGAGCTGTTTTTT CASSFANTGELFF TRBJ2-2 - TRBV28 -
TGTGCCAGCAGCTTATTGGACGACTATGGCTACACCTTC CASSLLDDYGYTF TRBJ1-2 - TRBV7-9 -
TGCGCCAGCAGCTTCCGTTCCGGGGGGCCCTACGAGCAGTACTTC CASSFRSGGPYEQYF TRBJ2-7 - TRBV5-1 -
TGTGCCAGCAGCCAAGGGACTTCCGGGGGTATCCAAGAGACCCAGTACTTC CASSQGTSGGIQETQYF TRBJ2-5 - TRBV4-2 -
TGTGCCAGCTCCCCCTCGGGACAGCTCTACGAGCAGTACTTC CASSPSGQLYEQYF TRBJ2-7 TRBD1 TRBV18 once
TGTGCCAGCAGTTCCGGGACAGGGGGCTCTGGGGCCAACGTCCTGACTTTC CASSSGTGGSGANVLTF TRBJ2-6 TRBD1 TRBV27 -